This passage covers 8 T cell receptor beta chains from one sample sequenced in a study of T cells in Graves' hyperthyroidism and ophthalmopathy. Using RNA transcripts as the source, TCR beta CDR3 regions were amplified. The TCR CDR3 first-round RT-PCR relied on the HTBI primer set. MiXCR was run by TCRdb on the multiplex PCR reads, yielding one entry per CDR3 protein. The sample carries roughly 580,000 distinct CDR3 sequences, approximately 13% recorded once. Sequenced: blood. The receptors stem from a woman under 40 with Graves' hyperthyroidism that later progressed to Graves' ophthalmopathy.

In its sample, this clonotype was seen many times. The chain combines TRBV6-1 with TRBJ1-6; possibly TRBD1 for D (5 bases). This CDR3 is 14 amino acids long. Germline CDR1 MNHNS, CDR2 SASEGT. Trimming took 5 bases from V and 7 from J, leaving 12 bases between them. The CDR3 reads CASSLQVTNSPLHF. CDR3 nucleotides: TGTGCCAGCAGTTTACAGGTTACCAATTCACCCCTCCACTTT.

In regard to this clonotype: This may come from a read error, since a much larger clone is one base off. The gene calls are TRBV5-1 and TRBJ1-1; 8 positions match TRBD1. The CDR3 has 16 amino acids. Germline V gene lookup returns CDR1 SGHRS and CDR2 YFSETQ. V was clipped by 4 bases and J by 0 bases; unmatched bases: 8. CDR3 DNA sequence: TGCGCCAGCAGCCCCTCGGGACAGGTCGTGAACACTGAAGCTTTCTTT. Protein product: CASSPSGQVVNTEAFF.

This clonotype was observed at least ten times. The genes are TRBV27 and TRBJ2-2; D is unresolved. The V and J ends lost 0 bases and 6 bases respectively, with 11 bases between them. From germline, CDR1 is MNHEY and CDR2 SMNVEV (reference sequence). The CDR3 spans 15 residues. CDR3 residues: CASSLSAYFAGELFF. The DNA for the CDR3 is TGTGCCAGCAGTTTATCGGCCTACTTCGCCGGGGAGCTGTTTTTT.

Many counts were recorded for this clonotype. The gene calls are TRBV11-2 and TRBJ1-3; 9 bases align to TRBD1. The trim removed 5 bases at V and 3 bases at J, leaving 5 bases unmatched. Germline values: CDR1 SGHAT, CDR2 FQNNGV. The CDR3 runs 15 residues. The chain's CDR3 is CASSPGQGYGNTIYF. CDR3 nucleotide sequence: TGTGCCAGCAGCCCGGGACAGGGCTATGGAAACACCATATATTTT.

CDR3 residues: CAWARTGGPYEQYF. CDR3 sequence (DNA): TGTGCCTGGGCCAGGACAGGGGGCCCCTACGAGCAGTACTTC. This rearrangement joins TRBV30 to TRBJ2-7; TRBD1 agrees at 11 bases. Germline CDR1 is GTSNPN and CDR2 is SVGIG (reference sequence). Unmatched junction bases numbered 5, after V lost 5 bases and J lost 2 bases. This CDR3 is 14 amino acids long.

This clonotype was detected ten times or more. The V gene is TRBV6-5, the J gene TRBJ2-6; 11 positions agree with TRBD1. Per the germline V gene, CDR1 is MNHEY and CDR2 is SVGAGI. Trimming removed 2 bases from V and 3 bases from J; junction bases left unmatched: 9. The CDR3 runs to 19 residues. CDR3 DNA sequence: TGTGCCAGCAGTTACCATTCCGGACAGGGGGCAGATGGGGCCAACGTCCTGACTTTC. Protein sequence: CASSYHSGQGADGANVLTF.

This clonotype appeared many times. The gene calls are TRBV5-6 and TRBJ2-7; 8 bases map to TRBD2. With V trimmed by 6 bases and J by 0 bases, 11 bases remained unmatched. The CDR3 has 16 residues. Germline loops: CDR1 SGHDT, CDR2 YYEEEE. CDR3 sequence: CASTGRLARNSYEQYF. The CDR3 nucleotides are TGTGCCAGCACCGGGAGACTAGCGCGTAACTCCTACGAGCAGTACTTC.

This clonotype was counted at least ten times. The chain uses TRBV5-1 and TRBJ2-2; D possibly corresponds to TRBD1 (5 bases). V lost 0 bases, J lost 7 bases, and 7 bases lay in between. Germline CDR1 SGHRS, CDR2 YFSETQ. This CDR3 is built from 13 residues. The CDR3 region has the DNA TGCGCCAGCAGCTTGGCCAGGGACGGGGAGCTGTTTTTT. It yields the protein CASSLARDGELFF.